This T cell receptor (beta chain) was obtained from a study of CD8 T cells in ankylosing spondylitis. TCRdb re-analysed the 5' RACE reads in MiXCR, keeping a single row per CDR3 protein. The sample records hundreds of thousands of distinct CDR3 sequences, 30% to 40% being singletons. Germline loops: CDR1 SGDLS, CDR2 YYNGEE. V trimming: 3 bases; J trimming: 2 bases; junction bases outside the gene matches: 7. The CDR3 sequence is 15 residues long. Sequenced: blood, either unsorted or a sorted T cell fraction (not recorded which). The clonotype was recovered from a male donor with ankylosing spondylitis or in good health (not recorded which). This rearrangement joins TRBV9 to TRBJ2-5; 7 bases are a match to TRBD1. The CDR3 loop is CASSAEPGQQETQYF. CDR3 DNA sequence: TGTGCCAGCAGCGCCGAACCGGGACAGCAAGAGACCCAGTACTTC.